The sequence of this T cell receptor (beta chain) was determined in a study of post-analysis software for immune sequencing data (dated by TCRdb to about 2015). With regard to the full study: Disease courses on record covered relapsing-remitting, secondary progressive and progressive-relapsing multiple sclerosis, though some patients had no subtype annotation. The patient repertoires were compared against 11 previously published healthy control repertoires obtained from donors aged about 6 to 28 years. A subset of samples was prepared in parallel using single-end sample barcoding, then pooled and co-amplified after Illumina adapter ligation.

To demonstrate the VDJtools post-analysis software, the study profiled TCR beta repertoires from the peripheral blood of about a dozen young patients with multiple sclerosis. The multiple sclerosis patients were children and adolescents ranging in age from 6 to 15 years. On this clonotype itself: What this receptor recognizes is not known. One base away there is no much larger clone; base qualities are not given.

The library was prepared using PCR. TCRdb lists the instrument as Illumina HiSeq 2500. To reduce PCR and sequencing biases, unique molecular identifiers were built into the TCR beta cDNA libraries. Per 1 to 10 million input T cells, roughly 500,000 cDNA molecules were obtained, such that each molecule approximated one T cell. The patient libraries were prepared and sequenced using the same protocol as the earlier healthy control dataset. Samples belonging to the same batch were prepared together, multiplexed and sequenced on a shared HiSeq lane. The paper's processing steps were these. Raw barcoded reads were processed with MIGEC, and single-read molecular identifier groups were discarded before consensus assembly and CDR3 extraction. VDJtools was used for post-analysis of the clonotype tables, and diversity was normalized by down-sampling every dataset to the size of the smallest sample. Repertoire overlap clustering matched CDR3 amino acid but not nucleotide sequences to correct batch-related cross-sample contamination. Clones were called with MiXCR by TCRdb after fastp trimmed the public reads at Q25, and only in-frame beta chains were retained. Identical CDR3 protein sequences are pooled into one entry, listed with their most common genes and DNA. TCRdb, rather than the study authors, made the V and J calls. The sample profile shows roughly 800,000 distinct CDR3 sequences; roughly 27% of them were found once. Jointly, the top ten make up 0.5% to 0.6% of the sample.

The investigation overall reported the following: The control group was slightly older than the multiple sclerosis patient group. Direct clustering with F measure showed strong co-clustering of samples prepared in the same batch, prompting a batch-effect correction. Patients showed significantly higher frequencies than controls for roughly five TRBV segments, among them TRBV5-6, TRBV5-1 and TRBV20-1. Multiple sclerosis patients had significantly lower normalized Chao1 diversity than controls, a result that suggests substantial peripheral T-cell clonal expansion.

The CDR3 contains 14 residues, cysteine and phenylalanine counted. Only the CDR3 portion is preserved as DNA: 42 bases, with reading frame beginning at the first base. The germline V gene provides CDR1 MDHEN and CDR2 SYDVKM. The V and J ends are trimmed by 8 bases and 6 bases, leaving 18 bases between them. The sample was blood. The chain links TRBV28 with TRBJ2-3, with TRBD1 tentatively as D gene (6 bases match). This clonotype originated in a girl aged 5-17 years with multiple sclerosis. This receptor carries the CDR3 CASLRPGTSDTQYF. The nucleotides read TGTGCCAGCCTGAGACCCGGGACATCTGATACGCAGTATTTT.